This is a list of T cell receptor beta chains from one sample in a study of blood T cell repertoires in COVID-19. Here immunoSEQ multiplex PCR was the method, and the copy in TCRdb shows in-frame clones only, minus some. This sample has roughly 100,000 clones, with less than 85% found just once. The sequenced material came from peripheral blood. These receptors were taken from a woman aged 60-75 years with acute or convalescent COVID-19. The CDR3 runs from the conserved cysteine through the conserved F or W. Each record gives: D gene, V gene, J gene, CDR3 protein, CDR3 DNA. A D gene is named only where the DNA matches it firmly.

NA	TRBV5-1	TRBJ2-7	CASSYLDTGYEQYF	TGCGCCAGCAGCTACCTTGATACAGGCTACGAGCAGTACTTC
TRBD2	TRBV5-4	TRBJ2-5	CASSLATSEQETQYF	TGTGCCAGCAGCTTGGCTACTAGCGAACAAGAGACCCAGTACTTC
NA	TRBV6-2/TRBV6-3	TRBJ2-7	CASSYPGWRDYEQYF	TGTGCCAGCAGTTACCCGGGTTGGCGGGACTACGAGCAGTACTTC
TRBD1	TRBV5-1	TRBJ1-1	CASRTGQELSLMTEAFF	TGCGCCAGCAGAACGGGACAGGAACTTTCCTTGATGACTGAAGCTTTCTTT
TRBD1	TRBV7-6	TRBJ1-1	CASSPTGRTEAFF	TGTGCCAGCAGCCCGACAGGGAGAACTGAAGCTTTCTTT
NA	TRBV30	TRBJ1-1	CAWSRDQAMTEAFF	TGTGCCTGGAGTAGAGATCAGGCGATGACTGAAGCTTTCTTT
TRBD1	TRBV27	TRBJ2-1	CASSRDRPTNEQFF	TGTGCCAGCAGTAGGGACAGGCCTACCAATGAGCAGTTCTTC
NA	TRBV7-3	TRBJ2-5	CASSLTSGLLGTQYF	TGTGCCAGCAGCTTAACTAGCGGTTTGCTTGGGACCCAGTACTTC
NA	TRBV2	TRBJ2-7	CASSEARGRALYEQYF	TGTGCCAGCAGTGAAGCGCGCGGCAGGGCCCTCTACGAGCAGTACTTC
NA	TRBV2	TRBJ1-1	CASLIYLNTEAFF	TGTGCCAGCCTTATATACCTAAACACTGAAGCTTTCTTT
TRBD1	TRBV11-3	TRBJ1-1	CASSLDRGQTEAFF	TGTGCCAGCAGCTTGGACAGGGGGCAGACTGAAGCTTTCTTT
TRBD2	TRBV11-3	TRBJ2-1	CASSQRAGVGNEQFF	TGTGCCAGCAGCCAACGGGCGGGAGTAGGTAATGAGCAGTTCTTC
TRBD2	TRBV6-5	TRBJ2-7	CASSPWTRTTYEQYF	TGTGCCAGCAGCCCGTGGACTAGAACAACCTACGAGCAGTACTTC
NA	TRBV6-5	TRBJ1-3	CASRTVPSSGNTIYF	TGTGCCAGCAGGACAGTACCATCCTCTGGAAACACCATATATTTT
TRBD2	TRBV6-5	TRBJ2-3	CASSYQAGDTDTQYF	TGTGCCAGCAGTTACCAAGCGGGAGACACAGATACGCAGTATTTT
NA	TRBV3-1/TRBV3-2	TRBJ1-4	CASSQESAGTNEKLFF	TGTGCCAGCAGCCAAGAGTCTGCGGGAACTAATGAAAAACTGTTTTTT